What follows are 5 T cell receptor beta chains derived from one specimen sequenced in a study of Ad26.COV2.S vaccination and SARS-CoV-2 variants. Libraries were prepared by immunoSEQ multiplex PCR; TCRdb keeps only in-frame clonotypes and omits some of them. The top ten clones hold around a sixth of a sample with roughly 100,000 clones, around 80% of them seen once. The starting material was peripheral blood, obtained after recovery from COVID-19. The receptors derive from a human donor who had recovered from COVID-19.

The gene calls are TRBV19 and TRBJ1-3; possibly TRBD1 for D (5 bases). Trimming left V 6 bases short and J 1 base short, with 10 bases between. Germline V gives CDR1 LNHDA, CDR2 SQIVND (reference sequence). The CDR3 is 14 residues long. CDR3 DNA: TGTGCCAGTAGCACCCAGGGTTCTGGAAACACCATATATTTT. Protein sequence: CASSTQGSGNTIYF.

V usage is TRBV7-3 and J usage is TRBJ1-3; D remains unclear. The CDR3 has 19 amino acids. CDR1 SGHTA and CDR2 FQGTGA come from the germline V gene. Trimming pared 4 bases from V and 0 bases from J, leaving 22 bases between. CDR3 loop: CASSSTLQRETLSGNTIYF. CDR3 bases: TGTGCCAGCAGCTCTACTCTACAGAGGGAAACCCTCTCTGGAAACACCATATATTTT.

This clone was counted a few times. This sequence joins TRBV11-2 and TRBJ2-1; 9 positions match TRBD1. V dropped 0 bases and J dropped 8; count of bases not matched to a gene: 5. The CDR3 is 15 residues long. Germline lookup yields CDR1 SGHAT and CDR2 FQNNGV. The CDR3 coding sequence is TGTGCCAGCAGCTTAGAACAGGGGGCTGTCTATGAGCAGTTCTTC. Translation gives CASSLEQGAVYEQFF.

The chain recombines TRBV2 with TRBJ1-5; D gene ambiguous. Germline CDR1 and CDR2: SNHLY and FYNNEI. V was shortened by 10 bases and J by 0 bases, with 10 bases between the two germline ends. The CDR3 runs 13 residues. The CDR3 spells CATQRSSNQPQHF. The CDR3 DNA is TGTGCCACCCAGAGATCTAGCAATCAGCCCCAGCATTTT. Using reference TRBV2 and TRBJ1-5 for the parts outside the CDR3, the full variable domain is EPEVTQTPSHQVTQMGQEVILRCVPISNHLYFYWYRQILGQKVEFLVSFYNNEISEKSEIFDDQFSVERPDGSNFTLKIRSTKLEDSAMYFCATQRSSNQPQHFGDGTRLSIL.

The chain combines TRBV4-3 with TRBJ1-5, with unresolved D. The CDR3 totals 15 residues. Germline V gene lookup returns CDR1 LGHNA and CDR2 YSLEER. Deletions cut 1 base from V and 4 bases from J, with 11 bases between. CDR3 DNA: TGCGCCAGCAGCCAAGGAACGGGCTCTAATCAGCCCCAGCATTTT. Residues: CASSQGTGSNQPQHF.